These T cell receptor beta chains were read from a single sample in a study of beta chain features in type 1 diabetes. Produced via immunoSEQ multiplex PCR; TCRdb's table is partial and in-frame only. In the table there are hundreds of thousands of clones, roughly 15% of which are singletons. The sequencing sample was made of naive CD4+ T cells from blood. Receptor source: a man between 18 and 35 years old with type 1 diabetes. Each CDR3 is given with its conserved first and last residue. The D gene is left open where the match is weak. Some rows have no size entry. The others give once, few or many, or a class for an expanded clone.

TRBD1,TRBJ1-2,-,TRBV6-6,CASSYAGGNGYTF,TGTGCCAGCAGTTACGCAGGGGGAAATGGCTACACCTTC
-,TRBJ1-5,few,TRBV2,CASKQEYNQPQHF,TGTGCCAGCAAACAGGAGTACAATCAGCCCCAGCATTTT
TRBD2,TRBJ2-1,-,TRBV4-1,CASSHSAGGPSSYNEQFF,TGCGCCAGCAGCCATTCTGCGGGAGGACCGAGCTCCTACAATGAGCAGTTCTTC
-,TRBJ1-2,few,TRBV7-9,CASSFDVRVSNYGYTF,TGTGCCAGCAGCTTCGATGTGAGGGTTTCTAACTATGGCTACACCTTC
TRBD1,TRBJ1-2,few,TRBV5-6,CASRGTGTGSPGYTF,TGTGCCAGCAGAGGCACCGGGACAGGGAGCCCTGGCTACACCTTC
-,TRBJ1-2,few,TRBV9,CASSVGQALNYGYTF,TGTGCCAGCAGCGTCGGCCAGGCCCTTAACTATGGCTACACCTTC
TRBD1,TRBJ1-2,-,TRBV2,CASSLTGLNYGYTF,TGTGCCAGCAGTTTGACAGGGTTAAACTATGGCTACACCTTC
-,TRBJ2-5,-,TRBV29-1,CSVAGRHAKETQYF,TGCAGCGTCGCGGGGAGACACGCTAAAGAGACCCAGTACTTC
-,TRBJ1-2,once,TRBV5-4,CASSSPQIRNYGYTF,TGTGCCAGCAGCTCACCACAGATTCGTAACTATGGCTACACCTTC
-,TRBJ2-1,-,TRBV5-1,CASSFLVSYNEQFF,TGCGCCAGCAGCTTCCTCGTCTCCTACAATGAGCAGTTCTTC
-,TRBJ1-5,-,TRBV19,CASSPRVLKEQPQHF,TGTGCCAGTAGTCCCCGGGTCCTGAAGGAGCAGCCCCAGCATTTT
-,TRBJ2-7,-,TRBV4-2,CASSQDVADYYEQYF,TGTGCCAGCAGCCAAGATGTGGCGGATTACTACGAGCAGTACTTC
TRBD1,TRBJ1-4,few,TRBV28,CASSLRTGDAGLFF,TGTGCCAGCAGTTTAAGGACAGGGGATGCTGGACTGTTTTTT
-,TRBJ2-1,few,TRBV2,CARGKEVHNEQFF,TGTGCCAGAGGGAAGGAGGTCCACAATGAGCAGTTCTTC
TRBD1,TRBJ2-7,-,TRBV5-4,CASSFRGTLSYEQYF,TGTGCCAGCAGCTTCAGGGGGACACTCTCCTACGAGCAGTACTTC
-,TRBJ1-2,-,TRBV5-4,CASSSNSNYGYTF,TGTGCCAGCAGCTCTAATTCTAACTATGGCTACACCTTC
-,TRBJ1-2,-,TRBV28,CASRSQGYGYTF,TGTGCCAGCAGGTCTCAGGGCTATGGCTACACCTTC
TRBD1,TRBJ1-2,few,TRBV27,CASSLEGGSVAGYTF,TGTGCCAGCAGTTTAGAAGGGGGCTCAGTGGCTGGCTACACCTTC
TRBD2,TRBJ2-1,few,TRBV6-4,CASSDEAGVIYNEQFF,TGTGCCAGCAGTGACGAAGCGGGAGTAATCTACAATGAGCAGTTCTTC
-,TRBJ2-3,-,TRBV19,CASSTYQNTQYF,TGTGCCAGTAGTACGTACCAGAATACGCAGTATTTT
TRBD2,TRBJ2-1,few,TRBV19,CASSKLAGENEQFF,TGTGCCAGTAGTAAACTAGCGGGGGAGAATGAGCAGTTCTTC
-,TRBJ2-7,-,TRBV28,CASSERKYSYEQYF,TGTGCCAGCAGCGAGCGGAAGTACTCCTACGAGCAGTACTTC
-,TRBJ2-7,-,TRBV6-6,CASSYSSTSYEQYF,TGTGCCAGCAGTTACTCGAGCACCTCCTACGAGCAGTACTTC
TRBD1,TRBJ2-7,few,TRBV5-1,CASSSDRAYEQYF,TGCGCCAGCAGCTCAGACAGGGCCTACGAGCAGTACTTC
TRBD2,TRBJ2-5,-,TRBV5-1,CASSPPLAGGQETQYF,TGCGCCAGCAGTCCACCACTAGCGGGAGGGCAAGAGACCCAGTACTTC
-,TRBJ2-5,few,TRBV9,CASSPESETQYF,TGTGCCAGCAGCCCCGAGTCAGAGACCCAGTACTTC
-,TRBJ2-1,-,TRBV23-1,CASSHVNSGQFF,TGCGCCAGCAGTCACGTCAATTCGGGGCAGTTCTTC